One T cell receptor (beta chain) is described in this entry. As yet, its antigen is unknown. This entry belongs to a study of shared clonotypes between healthy human individuals. General study points: Across subsets, estimated richness was generally greater for naive than for memory populations. Only blood was sampled, and tissue TCR repertoires likely differ from blood ones.

Profiled with immunoSEQ multiplex PCR; TCRdb holds only in-frame clones, not every one. The sample consists of about 680,000 clones, approximately 90% of them appearing once. The J segment lost 4 bases and the V segment lost 5 bases, leaving 6 bases of the junction unmatched. CDR1 and CDR2 from the germline V gene are WNHNN and SYGVQD (reference sequence). This CDR3 is 14 amino acids long. Naive CD8 cells comprised CD45RO-negative, CCR7-positively selected cells, excluding terminally differentiated effector memory CD45RA+ cells. This clonotype originated in a man aged 25-45 years in good health. Source material: naive CD8+ T cells sorted from blood. The chain has TRBV10-1 and TRBJ2-3, with 7 bases that match TRBD1. The CDR3 here is CASSWRQGPDTQYF. Here the CDR3 DNA reads TGCGCCAGCAGTTGGAGACAGGGCCCAGATACGCAGTATTTT.